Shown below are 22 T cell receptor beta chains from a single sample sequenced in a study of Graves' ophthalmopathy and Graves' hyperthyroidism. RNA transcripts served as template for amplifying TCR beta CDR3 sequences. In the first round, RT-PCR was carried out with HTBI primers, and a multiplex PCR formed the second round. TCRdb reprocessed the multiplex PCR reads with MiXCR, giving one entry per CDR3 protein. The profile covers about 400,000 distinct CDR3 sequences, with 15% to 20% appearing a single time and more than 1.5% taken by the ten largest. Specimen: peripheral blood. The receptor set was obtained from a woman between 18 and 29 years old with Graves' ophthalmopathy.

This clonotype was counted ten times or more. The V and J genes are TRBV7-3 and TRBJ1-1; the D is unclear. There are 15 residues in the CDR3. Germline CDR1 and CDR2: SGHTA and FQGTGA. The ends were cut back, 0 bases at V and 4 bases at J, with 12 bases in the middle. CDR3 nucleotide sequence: TGTGCCAGCAGCTTAACGGAGGGTGGGGTCACTGAAGCTTTCTTT. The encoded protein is CASSLTEGGVTEAFF.

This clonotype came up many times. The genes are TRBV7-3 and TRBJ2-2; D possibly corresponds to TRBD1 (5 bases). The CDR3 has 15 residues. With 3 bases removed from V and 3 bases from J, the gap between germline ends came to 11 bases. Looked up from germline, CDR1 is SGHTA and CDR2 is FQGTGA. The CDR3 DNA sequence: TGTGCCAGCAGCTTCGGCCCAGGGTACACCGGGGAGCTGTTTTTT. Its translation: CASSFGPGYTGELFF.

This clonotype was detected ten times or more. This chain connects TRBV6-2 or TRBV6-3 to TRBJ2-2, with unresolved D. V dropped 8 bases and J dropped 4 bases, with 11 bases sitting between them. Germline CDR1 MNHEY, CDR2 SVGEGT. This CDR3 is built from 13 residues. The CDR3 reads CASSQAPTGELFF. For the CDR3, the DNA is TGTGCCAGCTCTCAAGCGCCCACCGGGGAGCTGTTTTTT.

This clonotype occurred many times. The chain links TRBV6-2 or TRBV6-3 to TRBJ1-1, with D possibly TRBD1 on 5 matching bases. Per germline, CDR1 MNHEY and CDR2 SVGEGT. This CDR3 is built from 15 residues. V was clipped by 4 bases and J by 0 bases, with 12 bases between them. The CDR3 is CASSWGLSMNTEAFF. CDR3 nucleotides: TGTGCCAGCAGTTGGGGCCTCTCCATGAACACTGAAGCTTTCTTT.

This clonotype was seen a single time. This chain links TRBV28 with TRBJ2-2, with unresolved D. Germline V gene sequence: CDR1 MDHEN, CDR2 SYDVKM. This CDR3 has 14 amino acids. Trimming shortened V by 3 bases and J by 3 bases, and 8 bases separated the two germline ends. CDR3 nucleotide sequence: TGTGCCAGCAGTTTTGAGCAGTACACCGGGGAGCTGTTTTTT. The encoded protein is CASSFEQYTGELFF.

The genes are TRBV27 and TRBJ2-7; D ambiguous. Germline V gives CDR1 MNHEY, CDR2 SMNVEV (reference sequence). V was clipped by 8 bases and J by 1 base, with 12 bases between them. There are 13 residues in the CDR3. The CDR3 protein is CASSGRVSYEQYF. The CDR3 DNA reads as TGTGCCAGCTCCGGACGGGTATCCTACGAGCAGTACTTC.

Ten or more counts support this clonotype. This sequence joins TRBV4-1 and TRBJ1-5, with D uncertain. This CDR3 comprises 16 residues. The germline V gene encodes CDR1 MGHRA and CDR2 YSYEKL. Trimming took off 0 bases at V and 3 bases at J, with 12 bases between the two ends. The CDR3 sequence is CASSQDDRGNNQPQHF. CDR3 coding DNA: TGCGCCAGCAGCCAAGACGATCGGGGAAACAATCAGCCCCAGCATTTT.

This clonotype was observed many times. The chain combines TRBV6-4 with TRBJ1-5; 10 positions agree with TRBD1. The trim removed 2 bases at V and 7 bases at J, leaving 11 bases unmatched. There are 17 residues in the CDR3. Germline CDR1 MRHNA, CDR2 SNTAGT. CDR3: CASSDRIRDRGTQPQHF. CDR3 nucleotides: TGTGCCAGCAGTGACCGAATAAGGGACAGGGGCACGCAGCCCCAGCATTTT.

CDR3 sequence: CASATGIFFSGANVLTF. As DNA, the CDR3 is TGTGCCAGCGCGACAGGGATCTTCTTCTCTGGGGCCAACGTCCTGACTTTC. The gene calls are TRBV6-2 or TRBV6-3 and TRBJ2-6; 7 bases are shared with TRBD1. This CDR3 contains 17 residues. The germline V gene has CDR1 MNHEY and CDR2 SVGEGT. The trim removed 8 bases at V and 0 bases at J, leaving 10 bases unmatched.

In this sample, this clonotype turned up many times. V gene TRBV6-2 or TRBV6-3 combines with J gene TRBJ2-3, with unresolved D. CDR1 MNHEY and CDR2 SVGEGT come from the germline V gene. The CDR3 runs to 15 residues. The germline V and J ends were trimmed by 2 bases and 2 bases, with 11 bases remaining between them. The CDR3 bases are TGTGCCAGCAGTTACGGAAGAATTAACACAGATACGCAGTATTTT. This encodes CASSYGRINTDTQYF.

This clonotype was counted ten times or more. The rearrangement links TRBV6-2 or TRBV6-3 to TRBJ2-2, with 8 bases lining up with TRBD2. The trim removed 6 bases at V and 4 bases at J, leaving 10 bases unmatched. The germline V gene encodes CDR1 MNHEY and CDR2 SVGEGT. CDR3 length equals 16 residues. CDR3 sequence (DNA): TGTGCCAGCAGATCCTCGGGGGGGCGGATCACCGGGGAGCTGTTTTTT. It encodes CASRSSGGRITGELFF.

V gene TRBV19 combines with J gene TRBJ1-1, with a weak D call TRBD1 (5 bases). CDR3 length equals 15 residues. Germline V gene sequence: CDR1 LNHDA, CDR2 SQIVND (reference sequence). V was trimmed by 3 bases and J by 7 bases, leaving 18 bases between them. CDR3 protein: CASSMGPDPTDEAFF. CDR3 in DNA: TGTGCCAGTAGTATGGGACCCGACCCGACGGATGAAGCTTTCTTT.

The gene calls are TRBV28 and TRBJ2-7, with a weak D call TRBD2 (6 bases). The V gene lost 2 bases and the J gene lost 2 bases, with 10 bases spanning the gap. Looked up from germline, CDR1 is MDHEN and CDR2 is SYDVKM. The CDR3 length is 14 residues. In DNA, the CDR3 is TGTGCCAGCAGTTTAAGCGGGCTCACCTACGAGCAGTACTTC. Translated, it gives CASSLSGLTYEQYF.

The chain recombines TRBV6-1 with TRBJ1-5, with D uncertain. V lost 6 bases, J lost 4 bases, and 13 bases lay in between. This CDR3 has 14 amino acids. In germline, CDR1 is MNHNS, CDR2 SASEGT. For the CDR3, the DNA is TGTGCCAGCAGGCCTGACACCATTAATCAGCCCCAGCATTTT. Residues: CASRPDTINQPQHF.

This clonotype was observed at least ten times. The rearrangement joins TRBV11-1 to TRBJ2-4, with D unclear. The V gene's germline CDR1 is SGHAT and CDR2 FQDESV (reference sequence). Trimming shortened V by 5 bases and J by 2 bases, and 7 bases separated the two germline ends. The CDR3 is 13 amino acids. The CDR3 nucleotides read TGTGCCAGCAGCCGAGAGCCCAAAAACATTCAGTACTTC. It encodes CASSREPKNIQYF.

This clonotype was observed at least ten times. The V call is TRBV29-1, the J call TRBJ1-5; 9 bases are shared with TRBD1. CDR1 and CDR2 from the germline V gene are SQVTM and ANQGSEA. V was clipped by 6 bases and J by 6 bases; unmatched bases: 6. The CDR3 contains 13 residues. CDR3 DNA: TGCAGCGTCGCCGGGACAGGGAGTCAGCCCCAGCATTTT. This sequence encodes CSVAGTGSQPQHF.

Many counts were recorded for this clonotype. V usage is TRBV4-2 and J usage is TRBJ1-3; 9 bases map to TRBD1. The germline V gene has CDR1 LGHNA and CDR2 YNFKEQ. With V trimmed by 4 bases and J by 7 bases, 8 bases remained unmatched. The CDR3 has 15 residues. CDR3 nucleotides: TGTGCCAGCAGCCTCCGGACAGGGGAAAGGAACACCATATATTTT. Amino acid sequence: CASSLRTGERNTIYF.

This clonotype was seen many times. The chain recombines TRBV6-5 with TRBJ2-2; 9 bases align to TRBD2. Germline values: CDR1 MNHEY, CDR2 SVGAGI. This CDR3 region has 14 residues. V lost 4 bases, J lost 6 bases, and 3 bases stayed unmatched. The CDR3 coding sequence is TGTGCCAGCAGTTTTCAGCGGGAGGCCGGGGAGCTGTTTTTT. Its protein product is CASSFQREAGELFF.

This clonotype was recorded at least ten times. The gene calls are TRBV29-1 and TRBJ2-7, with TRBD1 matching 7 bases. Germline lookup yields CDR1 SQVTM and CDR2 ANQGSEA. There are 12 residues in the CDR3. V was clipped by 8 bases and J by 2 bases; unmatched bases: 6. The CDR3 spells CSFRQGPYEQYF. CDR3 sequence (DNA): TGCAGCTTTAGACAGGGTCCCTACGAGCAGTACTTC.

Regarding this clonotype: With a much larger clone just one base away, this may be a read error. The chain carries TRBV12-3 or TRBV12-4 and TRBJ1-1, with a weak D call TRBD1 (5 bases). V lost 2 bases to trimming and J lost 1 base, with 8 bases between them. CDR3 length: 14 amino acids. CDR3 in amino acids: CASSLTDTNTEAFF. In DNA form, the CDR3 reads TGTGCCAGCAGTTTAACGGACACGAACACTGAAGCTTTCTTT.

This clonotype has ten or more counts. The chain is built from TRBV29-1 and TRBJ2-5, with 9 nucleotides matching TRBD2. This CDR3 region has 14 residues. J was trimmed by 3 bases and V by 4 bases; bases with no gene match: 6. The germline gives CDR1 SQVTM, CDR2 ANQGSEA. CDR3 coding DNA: TGCAGCGTTGGAGGGACTAGCACGAAAGAGACCCAGTACTTC. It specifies CSVGGTSTKETQYF.

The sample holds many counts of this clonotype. The CDR3 sequence is CASSFQGPPNTEAFF. DNA of the CDR3: TGTGCCAGCAGTTTCCAAGGACCGCCGAACACTGAAGCTTTCTTT. The genes are TRBV6-5 and TRBJ1-1; D is ambiguous. The V gene's germline CDR1 is MNHEY and CDR2 SVGAGI. The CDR3 loop spans 15 amino acids. V was pared by 4 bases and J by 1 base, with 13 bases between.